The present T cell receptor beta chain was sequenced within a study of radiotherapy plus CTLA-4 blockade in lung cancer. The table came from immunoSEQ multiplex PCR; TCRdb's copy has only in-frame clones and leaves some out. The sample lists roughly 58,000 clones, roughly 79% occurring once. Germline values: CDR1 SGHRS, CDR2 YFSETQ. The CDR3 covers 18 residues. V trimming: 0 bases; J trimming: 1 base; junction bases outside the gene matches: 8. Sequenced here: peripheral blood, sampled from a patient treated with radiotherapy plus ipilimumab. The gene calls are TRBV5-1 and TRBJ1-3; the match to TRBD1 covers 9 bases. The TCR was taken from a human donor with non-small cell lung cancer whose response to radiotherapy plus ipilimumab could not be evaluated. DNA of the CDR3: TGCGCCAGCAGCTTGGGGGGACAGGGATTCCGGTCTGGAAACACCATATATTTT. It yields the protein CASSLGGQGFRSGNTIYF.